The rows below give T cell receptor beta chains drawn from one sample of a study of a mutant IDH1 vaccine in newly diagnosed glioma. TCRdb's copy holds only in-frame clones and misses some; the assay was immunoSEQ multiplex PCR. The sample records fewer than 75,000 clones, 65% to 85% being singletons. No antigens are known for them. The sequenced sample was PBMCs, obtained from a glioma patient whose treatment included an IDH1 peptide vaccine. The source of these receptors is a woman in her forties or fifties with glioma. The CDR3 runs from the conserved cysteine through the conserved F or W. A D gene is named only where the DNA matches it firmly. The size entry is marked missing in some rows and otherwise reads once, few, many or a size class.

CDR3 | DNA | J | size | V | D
CASARRTGTQGTDTQYF | TGTGCTAGTGCCAGACGAACCGGGACCCAGGGAACAGATACGCAGTATTTT | TRBJ2-3 | - | TRBV12-5 | -
CASSLGTGEQEQYF | TGTGCCAGCAGTTTGGGGACAGGGGAGCAGGAGCAGTACTTC | TRBJ2-7 | - | TRBV28 | TRBD1
CASSLKDSTDTQYF | TGTGCCAGCAGCTTGAAAGACAGTACCGATACGCAGTATTTT | TRBJ2-3 | - | TRBV5-4 | -
CASSSRLASQETQYF | TGTGCCAGCAGCTCACGACTAGCGTCACAAGAGACCCAGTACTTC | TRBJ2-5 | - | TRBV11-2 | TRBD2
CASSPVRGQGTQYF | TGTGCCAGCAGCCCCGTGAGGGGGCAGGGGACCCAGTACTTC | TRBJ2-5 | - | TRBV7-9 | TRBD1
CAWSLLDGRNTEAFF | TGTGCCTGGAGCCTACTGGACGGTCGGAACACTGAAGCTTTCTTT | TRBJ1-1 | few | TRBV30 | -
CASSLLGTNSYEQYF | TGTGCCAGCAGCTTATTAGGGACCAACTCCTACGAGCAGTACTTC | TRBJ2-7 | - | TRBV13 | -
CASSITAGVGEKLFF | TGTGCCAGTAGTATTACGGCAGGGGTGGGTGAAAAACTGTTTTTT | TRBJ1-4 | - | TRBV19 | -
CASSQVNSPQYF | TGTGCCAGCAGCCAAGTTAACAGCCCGCAGTATTTT | TRBJ2-3 | - | TRBV4-2 | -
CASSLIGLAGNEQFF | TGTGCCAGCAGTTTAATCGGTCTAGCCGGCAATGAGCAGTTCTTC | TRBJ2-1 | - | TRBV27 | -
CASQTDGNTIYF | TGTGCCAGCCAGACTGATGGAAACACCATATATTTT | TRBJ1-3 | - | TRBV19 | -
CASSLYSYEQYF | TGTGCCAGCAGCCTCTACAGCTACGAGCAGTACTTC | TRBJ2-7 | - | TRBV11-3 | -
CASSLVGGHEQYF | TGTGCCAGCAGCTTGGTAGGGGGCCACGAGCAGTACTTC | TRBJ2-7 | once | TRBV5-4 | TRBD1
CASSPRQGTGYGYTF | TGTGCCAGCAGCCCGAGACAGGGGACGGGCTATGGCTACACCTTC | TRBJ1-2 | - | TRBV5-5 | TRBD1
CASSYIDRYSGNTIYF | TGTGCCAGCAGCTATATTGACCGCTACTCTGGAAACACCATATATTTT | TRBJ1-3 | - | TRBV11-3 | -
CASSLEVRDTGELFF | TGTGCCAGCAGCTTAGAGGTTAGGGACACCGGGGAGCTGTTTTTT | TRBJ2-2 | - | TRBV7-8 | -
CASSLYGGQNTIYF | TGTGCCAGCAGTTTATACGGGGGGCAAAACACCATATATTTT | TRBJ1-3 | - | TRBV27 | -
CASSEGTVNTGELFF | TGTGCCAGCAGTGAAGGGACAGTAAACACCGGGGAGCTGTTTTTT | TRBJ2-2 | - | TRBV6-1 | -
CAISRDLNTEAFF | TGTGCCATCTCCAGGGATCTGAACACTGAAGCTTTCTTT | TRBJ1-1 | - | TRBV6-1 | -
CASSRDNNYGYTF | TGTGCCAGCAGCCGGGACAATAACTATGGCTACACCTTC | TRBJ1-2 | once | TRBV9 | -
CASSGAGTLISNEQFF | TGTGCCAGCAGTGGAGCCGGGACATTGATATCCAATGAGCAGTTCTTC | TRBJ2-1 | - | TRBV6-1 | -
CASSQNPAPATNEKLFF | TGCGCCAGCAGCCAAAACCCCGCCCCGGCAACTAATGAAAAACTGTTTTTT | TRBJ1-4 | - | TRBV4-3 | -
CASRRGTGHGYTF | TGTGCCAGCAGGCGAGGGACCGGTCATGGCTACACCTTC | TRBJ1-2 | - | TRBV28 | -
CASSYSKGRTNTEAFF | TGTGCCAGCAGTTACTCGAAGGGCAGAACGAACACTGAAGCTTTCTTT | TRBJ1-1 | - | TRBV6-5 | -